The 11 T cell receptor beta chains presented below share a single source sample, sequenced in a study of blood T cell repertoires in COVID-19. Here immunoSEQ multiplex PCR was the method, and the copy in TCRdb shows in-frame clones only, minus some. The sample comprises about 97,000 clones, around nine tenths of which are singletons, and roughly 2% rests with the top ten. Source material: peripheral blood. These receptors were collected from a man aged 50 or older with COVID-19, enrolled during active disease.

This chain connects TRBV3-1 (or the pseudogene TRBV3-2) to TRBJ1-1; TRBD1 agrees at 7 bases. Germline V gene lookup returns CDR1 LGHDT and CDR2 YNNKEL (reference sequence). The J segment lost 1 base and the V segment lost 3 bases, leaving 2 bases of the junction unmatched. This CDR3 spans 14 amino acids. The CDR3 nucleotides are TGTGCCAGCAGCCACCGACAGGGGAACACTGAAGCTTTCTTT. It specifies CASSHRQGNTEAFF.

The gene calls are TRBV6-5 and TRBJ2-7; 8 positions agree with TRBD2. CDR1 and CDR2 (germline): MNHEY, SVGAGI. V gave up 5 bases and J gave up 3 bases; unmatched junction bases: 3. The CDR3 consists of 13 residues. The CDR3 loop is CASSRTSLYEQYF. CDR3 DNA sequence: TGTGCCAGCAGTAGGACTAGCCTCTACGAGCAGTACTTC.

The rearrangement uses TRBV18 and TRBJ2-6; 12 bases match TRBD1. The J segment lost 2 bases and the V segment lost 2 bases, leaving 10 bases of the junction unmatched. Germline assignment: CDR1 KGHSH and CDR2 LQKENI. There are 20 residues in the CDR3. CDR3 amino acids: CASSPVPGQGADPGANVLTF. The CDR3 bases are TGTGCCAGCTCACCAGTTCCGGGACAGGGGGCCGATCCTGGGGCCAACGTCCTGACTTTC.

The CDR3 nucleotides are TGTGCCAGCAGTGATTGGGGGGGGCCCCAGCCCCAGCATTTT. This codes for CASSDWGGPQPQHF. V is TRBV2 and J is TRBJ1-5, with D possibly being TRBD1 (6 bases). There are 14 residues in the CDR3. Trimming shortened V by 3 bases and J by 7 bases, and 13 bases separated the two germline ends. Germline V lookup: CDR1 SNHLY, CDR2 FYNNEI.

The gene calls are TRBV6-5 and TRBJ1-4; 7 nucleotides line up with TRBD1. The germline gives CDR1 MNHEY, CDR2 SVGAGI. This CDR3 is built from 14 residues. V was clipped by 4 bases and J by 8 bases; unmatched bases: 7. CDR3 protein: CASSSAGQREKLFF. Written as DNA, the CDR3 is TGTGCCAGCAGTTCCGCGGGACAGCGGGAAAAACTGTTTTTT.

This clone was recorded only once. The chain carries TRBV15 and TRBJ2-7, with D possibly being TRBD2 (6 bases). The germline V and J ends were trimmed by 0 bases and 5 bases, with 20 bases remaining between them. The length of the CDR3 is 17 residues. CDR1 is LNHNV and CDR2 is YYDKDF in the germline V gene (reference sequence). DNA for the CDR3: TGTGCCACCAGCAGAGATAAAAGCGGGTTCGAAATGCACGAGCAGTACTTC. This sequence encodes CATSRDKSGFEMHEQYF.

In this sample, this clone turned up once. V and J are TRBV19 and TRBJ2-3; 7 positions match TRBD2. The CDR3 extends over 16 amino acids. Per germline, CDR1 LNHDA and CDR2 SQIVND (reference sequence). J gave up 6 bases and V 6 bases, and 15 bases lay outside the gene matches. The CDR3 sequence is CASSRGGSGPGDTQYF. CDR3 DNA: TGTGCCAGTAGCCGCGGCGGGAGCGGGCCGGGGGATACGCAGTATTTT.

The count of this clone is one. The chain links TRBV6-2 or TRBV6-3 to TRBJ1-5; tentatively, D is TRBD1 (5 bases). The CDR3 is made up of 14 amino acids. CDR1 and CDR2 from the germline V gene are MNHEY and SVGEGT. The V and J ends lost 4 bases and 1 base respectively, with 8 bases between them. The CDR3 here is CASSSNRSNQPQHF. CDR3 coding DNA: TGTGCCAGCAGTTCCAACAGGAGCAATCAGCCCCAGCATTTT.

For this clone: Germline is not matched at one junction end, which may reflect a read error. This chain links TRBV3-1 (or the pseudogene TRBV3-2) with TRBJ2-1; maybe TRBD1 (7 bases). Germline V gives CDR1 LGHDT, CDR2 YNNKEL (reference sequence). The CDR3 spans 11 residues. CDR3 residues: CASSQGGGGVF. In DNA form, the CDR3 reads TGTGCCAGCAGCCAAGGAGGGGGCGGGGTCTTC.

The chain uses TRBV7-6 and TRBJ1-5, with D uncertain. Deletions cut 4 bases from V and 5 bases from J, with 9 bases between. Per germline, CDR1 SGHVS and CDR2 FNYEAQ. The CDR3 is 13 amino acids. CDR3 in DNA: TGTGCCAGCAGCTCCCGGGGTGATCAGCCCCAGCATTTT. Translating it yields CASSSRGDQPQHF.

This chain joins TRBV7-9 and TRBJ2-7; 8 positions agree with TRBD1. Germline V CDR1 and CDR2: SEHNR, FQNEAQ (reference sequence). The CDR3 loop spans 13 amino acids. With V trimmed by 4 bases and J by 5 bases, 4 bases remained unmatched. Written as DNA, the CDR3 is TGTGCCAGCAGCTGGACAGGGACTGACGAGCAGTACTTC. Encoded protein: CASSWTGTDEQYF. Based on the CDR3 plus reference TRBV7-9 and TRBJ2-7, the full variable domain is DTGVSQNPRHKITKRGQNVTFRCDPISEHNRLYWYRQTLGQGPEFLTYFQNEAQLEKSRLLSDRFSAERPKGSFSTLEIQRTEQGDSAMYLCASSWTGTDEQYFGPGTRLTVT.